The T cell receptor (beta chain) described here comes from a study of T cells in Graves' hyperthyroidism and ophthalmopathy. Findings and limits, study-wide: Model-based prediction identified ophthalmopathy a median about 6 months prior to its onset.

Germline V gives CDR1 MGHDK, CDR2 SYGVNS. CDR3 length: 16 amino acids. The ends were cut back, 6 bases at V and 3 bases at J, with 17 bases in the middle. There were TCR beta CDR3 regions amplified from RNA transcripts. The study used the HTBI primer set for a first-round RT-PCR of the TCR CDR3. Each CDR3 protein is one row after TCRdb ran MiXCR on the multiplex PCR reads. The sample consists of about 660,000 distinct CDR3 sequences, 45% of them appearing once. Clinical symptoms, serum thyroxine, TRAb, thyroid ultrasound and orbital computed tomography informed diagnoses. Concerning this clonotype: What it recognizes is unknown.

This TCR derives from an adult man with Graves' disease, either hyperthyroidism or ophthalmopathy (not recorded which). Sample: peripheral blood or thyroid tissue (not recorded which). This chain links TRBV25-1 with TRBJ1-4, with D possibly being TRBD1 (6 bases). CDR3 amino acids: CASREEQGLANEKLFF. The CDR3 region has the DNA TGTGCCAGCAGAGAAGAACAGGGCTTGGCTAATGAAAAACTGTTTTTT.